This TCR beta chain was recovered during a study of blood T cell repertoires in COVID-19. Study-wide context: COVID-19 samples collected from the United States, Italy and Spain covered acute and convalescent phases. PBMCs, B-cell-depleted T cells, or T cells provided the cDNA or gDNA that made up the material.

This clone has a single count. This CDR3 contains 15 residues. V lost 0 bases to trimming and J lost 0 bases, with 9 bases between them. Germline V lookup: CDR1 SGHRS, CDR2 YFSETQ. Per the original data handling: Amplification of reference gene primers provided the estimated nucleated cell counts. Some clones are missing from TCRdb's copy, which holds only in-frame ones; the method was immunoSEQ multiplex PCR. V and J calls and clone size are given by that table; D and trimming were obtained from the DNA. The table has 150,000 to 200,000 clones, 70% to 90% seen once. The TCR comes from a human donor with active or convalescent COVID-19. The donor label of this sample is uncertain. The chain recombines TRBV5-1 with TRBJ1-1; the D is unclear. Source material: peripheral blood. The CDR3 nucleotides are TGCGCCAGCAGCTTGGTTGCGGGGATGAACACTGAAGCTTTCTTT. It codes for CASSLVAGMNTEAFF.